The clone carrying this T cell receptor beta chain was seen a handful of times. Its antigen remains unknown. This entry belongs to a study of cytomegalovirus exposure and HLA in healthy donors. PCR amplification relied on 60 Vbeta primers (plus 13 Jbeta primers). The data were produced by immunoSEQ multiplex PCR, yet TCRdb's version contains in-frame clones alone and is incomplete. Of about 150,000 clones detected, 75% to 85% appear once; the ten largest clones hold around 3.2%. General study points: At a 0.05 false discovery rate, a later analysis found about 17,000 TCR beta sequences to be associated with HLA alleles. The Asian-associated ancestry cluster reportedly had fewer N-insertions than the approximately 670-donor mean in a later analysis.

The clonotype originates from a human donor in good health. Sequenced sample: PBMCs.

This CDR3 is CASSSPGQGVVDSPLHF. The CDR3 DNA follows: TGTGCCAGCAGCTCCCCAGGACAGGGGGTGGTTGATTCACCCCTCCACTTT. This rearrangement joins TRBV5-4 to TRBJ1-6; TRBD1 matches 10 bases. Looked up from germline, CDR1 is SGHNT and CDR2 is YYREEE (reference sequence). The CDR3 covers 17 residues. V shed 3 bases and J 8 bases; nucleotides not matched to a gene: 11.